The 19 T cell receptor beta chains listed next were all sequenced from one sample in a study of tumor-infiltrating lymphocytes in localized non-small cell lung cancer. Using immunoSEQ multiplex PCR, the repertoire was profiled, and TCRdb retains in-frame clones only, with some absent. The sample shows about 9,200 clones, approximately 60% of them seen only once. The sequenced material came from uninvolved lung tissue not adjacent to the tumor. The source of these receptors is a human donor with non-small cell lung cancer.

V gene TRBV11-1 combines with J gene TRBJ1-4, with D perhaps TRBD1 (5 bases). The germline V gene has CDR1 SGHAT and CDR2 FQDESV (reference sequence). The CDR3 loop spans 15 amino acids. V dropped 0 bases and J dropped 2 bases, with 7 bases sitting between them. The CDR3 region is CASSLAAGTNEKLFF. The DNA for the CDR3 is TGTGCCAGCAGCTTAGCGGCAGGGACTAATGAAAAACTGTTTTTT.

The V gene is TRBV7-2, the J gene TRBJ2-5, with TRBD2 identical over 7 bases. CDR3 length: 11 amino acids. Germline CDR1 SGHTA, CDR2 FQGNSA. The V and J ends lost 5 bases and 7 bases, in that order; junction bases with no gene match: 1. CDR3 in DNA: TGTGCCAGCAGCGAGCGGGGGACCCAGTACTTC. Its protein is CASSERGTQYF.

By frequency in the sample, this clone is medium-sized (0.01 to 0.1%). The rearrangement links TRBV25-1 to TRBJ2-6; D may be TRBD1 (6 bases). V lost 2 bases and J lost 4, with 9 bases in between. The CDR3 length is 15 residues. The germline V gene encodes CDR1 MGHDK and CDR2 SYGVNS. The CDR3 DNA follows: TGTGCCAGCAGTGAAACAGGGCGCGGGGCCAACGTCCTGACTTTC. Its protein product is CASSETGRGANVLTF.

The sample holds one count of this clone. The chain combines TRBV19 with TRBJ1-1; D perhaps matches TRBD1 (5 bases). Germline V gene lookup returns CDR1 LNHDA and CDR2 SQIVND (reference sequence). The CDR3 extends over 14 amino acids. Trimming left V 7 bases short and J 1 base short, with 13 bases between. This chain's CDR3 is CASKRPGTNTEAFF. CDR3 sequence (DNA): TGTGCCAGTAAGAGGCCAGGGACGAACACTGAAGCTTTCTTT.

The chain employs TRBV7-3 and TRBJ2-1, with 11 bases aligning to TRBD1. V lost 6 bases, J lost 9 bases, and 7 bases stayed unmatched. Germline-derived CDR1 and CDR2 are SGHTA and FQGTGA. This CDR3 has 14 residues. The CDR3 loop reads CASSRGQGAVEQFF. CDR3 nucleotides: TGTGCCAGCAGTCGCGGACAGGGGGCGGTTGAGCAGTTCTTC.

The CDR3 DNA follows: TGCGCCAGCAGCCCACCCGGGACAGTCGACGAGCAGTACTTC. Its protein product is CASSPPGTVDEQYF. The V gene is TRBV5-1, the J gene TRBJ2-7; TRBD1 matches 7 bases. V was clipped by 4 bases and J by 5 bases; unmatched bases: 9. The germline V gene encodes CDR1 SGHRS and CDR2 YFSETQ. The CDR3 is 14 residues long.

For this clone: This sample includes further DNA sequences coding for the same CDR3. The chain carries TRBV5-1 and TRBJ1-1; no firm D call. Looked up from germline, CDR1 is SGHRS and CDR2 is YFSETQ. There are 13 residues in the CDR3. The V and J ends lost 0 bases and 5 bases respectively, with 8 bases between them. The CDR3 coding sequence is TGCGCCAGCAGCTTGGCCGGGTGGACTGAAGCTTTCTTT. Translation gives CASSLAGWTEAFF.

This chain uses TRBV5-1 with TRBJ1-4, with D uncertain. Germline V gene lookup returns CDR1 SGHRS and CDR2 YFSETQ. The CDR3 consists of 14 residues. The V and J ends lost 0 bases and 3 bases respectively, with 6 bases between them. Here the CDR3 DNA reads TGCGCCAGCAGCTTGGTGGGTGCTAATGAAAAACTGTTTTTT. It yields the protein CASSLVGANEKLFF.

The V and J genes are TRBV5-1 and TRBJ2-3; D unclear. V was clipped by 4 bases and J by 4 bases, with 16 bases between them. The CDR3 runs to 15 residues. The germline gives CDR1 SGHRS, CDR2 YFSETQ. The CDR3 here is CASSPEVGIPDTQYF. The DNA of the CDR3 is TGCGCCAGCAGCCCCGAGGTGGGGATCCCAGATACGCAGTATTTT.

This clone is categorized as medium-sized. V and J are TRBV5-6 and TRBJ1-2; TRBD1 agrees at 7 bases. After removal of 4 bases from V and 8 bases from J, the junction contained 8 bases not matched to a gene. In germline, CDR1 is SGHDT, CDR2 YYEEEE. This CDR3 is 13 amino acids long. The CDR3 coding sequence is TGTGCCAGCAGCCGAGGACAGGCTGCGGGCTACACCTTC. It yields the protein CASSRGQAAGYTF.

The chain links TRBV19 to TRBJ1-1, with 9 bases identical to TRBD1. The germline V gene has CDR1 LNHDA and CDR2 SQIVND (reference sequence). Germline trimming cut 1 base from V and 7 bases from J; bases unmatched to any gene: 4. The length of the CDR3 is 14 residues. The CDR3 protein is CASSIGGQGGEAFF. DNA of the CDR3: TGTGCCAGTAGTATAGGGGGACAGGGCGGTGAAGCTTTCTTT.

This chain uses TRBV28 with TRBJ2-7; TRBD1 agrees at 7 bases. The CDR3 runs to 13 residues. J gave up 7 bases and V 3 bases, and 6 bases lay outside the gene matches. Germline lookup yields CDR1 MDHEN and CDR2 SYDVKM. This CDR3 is CASSLLQGFEQYF. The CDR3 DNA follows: TGTGCCAGCAGTTTGTTACAGGGGTTTGAGCAGTACTTC.

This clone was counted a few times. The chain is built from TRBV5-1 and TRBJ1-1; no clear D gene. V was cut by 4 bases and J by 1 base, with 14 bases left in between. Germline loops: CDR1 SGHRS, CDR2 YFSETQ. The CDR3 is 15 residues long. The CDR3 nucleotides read TGCGCCAGCAGCAAGAGAGACGGCGAGAACACTGAAGCTTTCTTT. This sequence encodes CASSKRDGENTEAFF.

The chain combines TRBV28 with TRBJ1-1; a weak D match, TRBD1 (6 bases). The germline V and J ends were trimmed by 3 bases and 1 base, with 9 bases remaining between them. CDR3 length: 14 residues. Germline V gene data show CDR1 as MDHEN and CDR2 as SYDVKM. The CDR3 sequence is CASSLQQGNTEAFF. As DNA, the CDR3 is TGTGCCAGCAGTTTGCAACAGGGGAACACTGAAGCTTTCTTT. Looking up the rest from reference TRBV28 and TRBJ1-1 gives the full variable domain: DVKVTQSSRYLVKRTGEKVFLECVQDMDHENMFWYRQDPGLGLRLIYFSYDVKMKEKGDIPEGYSVSREKKERFSLILESASTNQTSMYLCASSLQQGNTEAFFGQGTRLTVV.

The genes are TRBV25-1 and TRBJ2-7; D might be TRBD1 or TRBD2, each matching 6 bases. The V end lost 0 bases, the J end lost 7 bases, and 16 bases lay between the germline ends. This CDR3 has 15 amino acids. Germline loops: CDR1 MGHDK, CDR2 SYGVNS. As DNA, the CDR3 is TGTGCCAGCAGTGAATATAAGGGGGGCTCAGGGGAGCAGTACTTC. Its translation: CASSEYKGGSGEQYF.

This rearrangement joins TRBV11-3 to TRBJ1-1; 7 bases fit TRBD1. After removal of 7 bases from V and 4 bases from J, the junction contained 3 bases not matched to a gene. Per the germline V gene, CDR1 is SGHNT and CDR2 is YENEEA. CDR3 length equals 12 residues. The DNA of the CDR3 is TGTGCCAGCACACACAGGGGCACTGAAGCTTTCTTT. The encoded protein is CASTHRGTEAFF.

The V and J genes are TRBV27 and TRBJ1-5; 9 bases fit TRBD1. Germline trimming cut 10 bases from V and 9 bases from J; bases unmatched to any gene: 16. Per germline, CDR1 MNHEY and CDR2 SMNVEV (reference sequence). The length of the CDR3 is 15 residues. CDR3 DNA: TGTGCCACCTCTCAGGACAGGGGTCTTCAAGGGCCCCAGCATTTT. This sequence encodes CATSQDRGLQGPQHF.

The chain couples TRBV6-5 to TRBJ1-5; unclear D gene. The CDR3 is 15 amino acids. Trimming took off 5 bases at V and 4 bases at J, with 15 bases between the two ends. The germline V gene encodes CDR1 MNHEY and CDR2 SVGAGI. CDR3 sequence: CASSREGVGNQPQHF. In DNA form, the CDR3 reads TGTGCCAGCAGTAGAGAGGGCGTTGGAAATCAGCCCCAGCATTTT.

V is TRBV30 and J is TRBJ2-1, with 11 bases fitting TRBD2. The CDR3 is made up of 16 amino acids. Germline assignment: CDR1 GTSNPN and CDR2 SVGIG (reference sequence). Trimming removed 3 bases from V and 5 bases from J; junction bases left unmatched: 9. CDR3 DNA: TGTGCCTGGAGAGGATATAGCGGGGGGGGGAACAATGAGCAGTTCTTC. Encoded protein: CAWRGYSGGGNNEQFF. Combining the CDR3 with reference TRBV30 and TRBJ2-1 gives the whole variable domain SQTIHQWPATLVQPVGSPLSLECTVEGTSNPNLYWYRQAAGRGLQLLFYSVGIGQISSEVPQNLSASRPQDRQFILSSKKLLLSDSGFYLCAWRGYSGGGNNEQFFGPGTRLTVL.